This is a list of T cell receptor beta chains from one sample in a study of shared clonotypes between healthy human individuals. Data came from immunoSEQ multiplex PCR; TCRdb stores just in-frame clones and leaves some out. The table shows approximately 2.5 million clones, with over 85% occurring only once. Sequenced material: naive CD4+ T cells from PBMCs. The receptor set was obtained from a man aged 18 to 29 in good health. Some clones in this sample may be carry-over from other donors' samples. The CDR3 runs from the conserved cysteine through the conserved F or W. The D gene is left open where the match is weak. Clone size is shown for a subset of rows, as once, few, many or a class of expanded clone.

clone size	V gene	J gene	D gene	CDR3 protein	CDR3 DNA
.	TRBV7-6	TRBJ1-6	.	CASSLGSGATDSPLHF	TGTGCCAGCAGCTTAGGTTCGGGGGCTACGGATTCACCCCTCCACTTT
.	TRBV6-1	TRBJ2-3	TRBD2	CASIEAGGPGPQYF	TGTGCCAGCATAGAAGCGGGAGGGCCGGGCCCGCAGTATTTT
.	TRBV4-2	TRBJ2-3	.	CASSQRLETDTQYF	TGTGCCAGCAGCCAACGACTAGAGACAGATACGCAGTATTTT
.	TRBV11-1	TRBJ2-5	.	CASSAGLHRTQYF	TGTGCCAGCAGCGCCGGACTCCACCGTACCCAGTACTTC
.	TRBV15	TRBJ1-5	.	CATSREGRTANQPQHF	TGTGCCACCAGCAGAGAGGGACGGACAGCAAATCAGCCCCAGCATTTT
.	TRBV5-1	TRBJ2-1	TRBD2	CASSLGGRYYNEQFF	TGCGCCAGCAGCTTGGGCGGGAGGTACTACAATGAGCAGTTCTTC
.	TRBV19	TRBJ1-1	.	CASSIRGRGTEAFF	TGTGCCAGTAGTATACGGGGTCGGGGCACTGAAGCTTTCTTT
.	TRBV7-8	TRBJ1-1	.	CASSLSLWGAGVMGTEAFF	TGTGCCAGCAGCTTAAGTCTATGGGGGGCTGGGGTCATGGGCACTGAAGCTTTCTTT
.	TRBV5-1	TRBJ2-2	.	CASSNRQAPGTGELFF	TGCGCCAGCAGCAACCGACAGGCCCCGGGGACCGGGGAGCTGTTTTTT
.	TRBV5-4	TRBJ2-7	TRBD2	CASSLGGGASGKLQQYF	TGTGCCAGCAGCTTGGGGGGAGGGGCAAGCGGGAAGCTTCAGCAGTACTTC
.	TRBV28	TRBJ1-3	TRBD1	CASSMTGGGNTIYF	TGTGCCAGCAGCATGACAGGGGGCGGAAACACCATATATTTT
.	TRBV11-2	TRBJ1-5	.	CASSLEGWSNQPQHF	TGTGCCAGCAGCTTAGAGGGTTGGAGCAATCAGCCCCAGCATTTT
.	TRBV7-9	TRBJ1-4	.	CASSFSGAANEKLFF	TGTGCCAGCAGCTTTAGTGGGGCGGCTAATGAAAAACTGTTTTTT
.	TRBV6-5	TRBJ2-1	TRBD2	CASSYWAGGPNEQFF	TGTGCCAGCAGTTACTGGGCGGGAGGGCCGAATGAGCAGTTCTTC
.	TRBV7-2	TRBJ2-1	TRBD2	CASSRTSDNEQFF	TGTGCCAGCAGCCGGACTAGCGACAATGAGCAGTTCTTC
.	TRBV4-2	TRBJ2-1	TRBD2	CASSPRGGRSSYNEQFF	TGTGCCAGCAGCCCGAGGGGCGGGAGGAGCTCCTACAATGAGCAGTTCTTC
.	TRBV19	TRBJ1-5	.	CASTQPGRLGGNQPQHF	TGTGCCAGTACCCAGCCAGGACGCCTGGGCGGCAATCAGCCCCAGCATTTT
.	TRBV6-1	TRBJ2-1	TRBD2	CASSGGRAGLAHNEQFF	TGTGCCAGCAGTGGCGGAAGAGCGGGATTAGCACACAATGAGCAGTTCTTC
once	TRBV29-1	TRBJ2-1	TRBD2	CSVGRYLLLAGVPDEQFF	TGCAGCGTTGGGAGGTATCTTTTACTAGCGGGAGTTCCGGATGAGCAGTTCTTC
.	TRBV28	TRBJ2-1	.	CASSLSGRGSNEQFF	TGTGCCAGCAGTTTATCTGGCAGGGGCTCCAATGAGCAGTTCTTC
.	TRBV27	TRBJ1-2	TRBD1	CASSATGGGYTF	TGTGCCAGCAGTGCCACAGGGGGAGGCTACACCTTC